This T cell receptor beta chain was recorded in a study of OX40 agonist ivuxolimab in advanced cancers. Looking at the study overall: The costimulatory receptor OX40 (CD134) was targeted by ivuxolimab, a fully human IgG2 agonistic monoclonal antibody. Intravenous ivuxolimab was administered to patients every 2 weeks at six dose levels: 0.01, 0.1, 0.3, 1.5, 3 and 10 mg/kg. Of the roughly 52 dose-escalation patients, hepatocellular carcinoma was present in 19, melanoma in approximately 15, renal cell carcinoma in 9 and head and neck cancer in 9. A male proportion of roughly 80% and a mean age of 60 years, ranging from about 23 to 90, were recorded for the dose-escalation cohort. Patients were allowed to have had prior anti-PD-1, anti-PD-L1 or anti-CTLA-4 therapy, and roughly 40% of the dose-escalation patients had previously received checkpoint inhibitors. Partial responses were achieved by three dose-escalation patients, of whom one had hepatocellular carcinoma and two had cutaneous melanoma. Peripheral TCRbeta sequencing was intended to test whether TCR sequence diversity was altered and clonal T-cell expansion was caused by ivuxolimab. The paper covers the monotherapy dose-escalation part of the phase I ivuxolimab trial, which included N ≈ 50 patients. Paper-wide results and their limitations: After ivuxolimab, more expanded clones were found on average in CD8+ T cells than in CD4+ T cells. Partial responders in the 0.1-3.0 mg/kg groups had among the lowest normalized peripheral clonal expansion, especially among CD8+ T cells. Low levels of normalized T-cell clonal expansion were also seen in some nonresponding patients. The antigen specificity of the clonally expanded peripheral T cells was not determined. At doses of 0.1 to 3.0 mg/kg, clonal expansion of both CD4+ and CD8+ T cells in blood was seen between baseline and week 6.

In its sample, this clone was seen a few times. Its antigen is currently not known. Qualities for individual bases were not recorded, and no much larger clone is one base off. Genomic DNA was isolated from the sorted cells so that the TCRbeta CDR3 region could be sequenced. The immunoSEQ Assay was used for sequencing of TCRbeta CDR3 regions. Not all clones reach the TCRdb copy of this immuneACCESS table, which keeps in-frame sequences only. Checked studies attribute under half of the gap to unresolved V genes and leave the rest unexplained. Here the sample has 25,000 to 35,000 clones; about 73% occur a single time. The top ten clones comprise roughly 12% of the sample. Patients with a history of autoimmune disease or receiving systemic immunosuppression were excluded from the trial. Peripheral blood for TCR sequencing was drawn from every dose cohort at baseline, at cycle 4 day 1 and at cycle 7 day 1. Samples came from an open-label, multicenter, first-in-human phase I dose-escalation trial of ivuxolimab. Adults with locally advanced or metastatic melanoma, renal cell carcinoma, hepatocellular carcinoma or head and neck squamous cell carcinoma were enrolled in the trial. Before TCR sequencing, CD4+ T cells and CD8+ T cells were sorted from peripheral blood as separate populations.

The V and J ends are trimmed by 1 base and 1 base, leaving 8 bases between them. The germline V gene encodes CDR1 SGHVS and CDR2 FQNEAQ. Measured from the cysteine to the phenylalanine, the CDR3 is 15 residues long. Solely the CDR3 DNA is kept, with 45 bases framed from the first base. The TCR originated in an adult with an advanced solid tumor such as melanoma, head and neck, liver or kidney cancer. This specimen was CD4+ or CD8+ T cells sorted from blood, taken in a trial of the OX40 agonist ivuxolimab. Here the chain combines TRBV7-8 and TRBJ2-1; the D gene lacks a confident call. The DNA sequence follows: TGTGCCAGCAGCTTAGTGGGGAAATCCTACAATGAGCAGTTCTTC. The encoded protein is CASSLVGKSYNEQFF.